These T cell receptor beta chains were read from a single sample in a study of T cells in Graves' hyperthyroidism and ophthalmopathy. One entry per CDR3 protein results from TCRdb running MiXCR on the multiplex PCR reads. The sample includes approximately 590,000 distinct CDR3 sequences, around 16% of them seen just once. Sequencing used blood. Source of these receptors: a woman aged 30 to 39 with Graves' hyperthyroidism. CDR3s include the opening cysteine and the closing phenylalanine or tryptophan. The order of the fields is V gene, J gene, clone size, CDR3 protein. Expanded clones are given a class, and other clones once, few, many or no size at all.

>TRBV5-1|TRBJ2-1|many
CASSLLAGGPNEQFF
>TRBV6-2/TRBV6-3|TRBJ2-3|many
CASSYPGTSGRLQYF
>TRBV7-9|TRBJ2-1|many
CASSLAPGGNEQFF
>TRBV6-2/TRBV6-3|TRBJ2-1|many
CASSYSSFEQFF
>TRBV28|TRBJ2-7|many
CASSVDRYEQYF
>TRBV4-3|TRBJ2-1|-
CASSQERQVKYSYNEQFF
>TRBV30|TRBJ2-1|many
CAWSLGGRNEQFF
>TRBV20-1|TRBJ2-1|many
CSAKELVEQFF
>TRBV2|TRBJ2-7|many
CASSVLIYGDKQYF
>TRBV30|TRBJ2-7|many
CACRDRALEQYF
>TRBV7-2|TRBJ2-1|many
CASSLAAGRGLAGYEQFF
>TRBV11-1|TRBJ2-7|-
CASSWGQGRSYEQYF
>TRBV19|TRBJ1-5|few
CASSGLINQAQHF
>TRBV7-6|TRBJ1-5|many
CASSSRGGQPQHF
>TRBV13|TRBJ2-3|few
CASSLSGQGTQYF
>TRBV19|TRBJ2-1|-
CASSLQSMENEQFF
>TRBV27|TRBJ2-5|few
CASSLHGLAKYQETQYF
>TRBV5-1|TRBJ1-5|few
CASSSEGGINQPQHF
>TRBV10-3|TRBJ2-2|few
CAISESGTNTGELFF
>TRBV5-1|TRBJ2-7|many
CASSLGGVLTYEQYF
>TRBV5-1|TRBJ2-1|-
CASSETSGSVVEQFF
>TRBV6-1|TRBJ1-1|many
CASSYRNEDTEAFF
>TRBV27|TRBJ2-7|many
CASSPDRGDEQYF
>TRBV11-2|TRBJ2-3|many
CASSRPGLAGDDTQYF
>TRBV7-2|TRBJ2-1|once
CASSLPAGPYNEQFF
>TRBV7-9|TRBJ2-1|few
CASTKLIPVTSGRMDERFF
>TRBV6-5|TRBJ2-1|few
CASSYSRPRQGGNEQFF
>TRBV10-1|TRBJ2-7|few
CASSRGKFYEQYF
>TRBV18|TRBJ1-5|few
CASSPVEGHQPQHF
>TRBV30|TRBJ2-3|-
CAWSVGSDTDTQYF
>TRBV27|TRBJ1-5|few
CASSLSGWVDQPQHF
>TRBV30|TRBJ1-2|many
CAWSTEKGLKVGYTF
>TRBV3-1|TRBJ1-3|-
CASSTTSYSGNTIYF
>TRBV6-1|TRBJ1-4|few
CASSYPHRDPNEKLFF
>TRBV19|TRBJ2-1|many
CASSIFGQGAGGRGNEQFF
>TRBV7-2|TRBJ2-3|-
CASSLLGGTDTLYF
>TRBV20-1|TRBJ2-3|few
CSGARRRGSDTQYF
>TRBV19|TRBJ2-1|few
CASSNSGRAMGEQFF
>TRBV6-5|TRBJ1-5|few
CASSYSESNQPQHF
>TRBV20-1|TRBJ2-1|-
CSGERESTSEQFF
>TRBV11-2|TRBJ2-5|many
CASKQGASAGGETQYF
>TRBV7-9|TRBJ2-5|many
CASSLLSSGIETQYF
>TRBV20-1|TRBJ2-1|many
CSASREVDEQFF
>TRBV11-2|TRBJ2-3|many
CASSHPGQGSDTQYF
>TRBV9|TRBJ2-7|few
CASSVGGQTYEQYF
>TRBV18|TRBJ2-1|many
CASSPGVRSYNEQFF
>TRBV7-9|TRBJ2-7|many
CASSRTENEQYF
>TRBV7-9|TRBJ2-5|-
CASSSSGLTEETQYF
>TRBV19|TRBJ2-7|few
CASSIRTSGATYEQYF
>TRBV6-1|TRBJ1-5|many
CASSDPMAYSQPQHF
>TRBV4-1|TRBJ2-2|-
CASSSKTSGVNTGELFF
>TRBV5-1|TRBJ2-3|many
CASSLEVAGSPDTQYF
>TRBV2|TRBJ1-1|many
CASSQRRGGRNTEAFF